This TCR beta chain was sequenced in a study of blood T cells in healthy people across ages. The ends were cut back, 0 bases at V and 2 bases at J, with 12 bases in the middle. The CDR3 extends over 15 amino acids. Germline V gene sequence: CDR1 DFQATT, CDR2 SNEGSKA (reference sequence). Through a sample-barcoded 5' primer and a J-beta primer mix, a second PCR was run for about 6 to 11 cycles. In TCRdb, the 5' RACE reads were re-called with MiXCR into one record per CDR3 protein. This sample has some 320,000 distinct CDR3 sequences; around 29% occur once, and the top ten carry about 30%. The receptor was isolated from a woman in her seventies in good health. The chain has TRBV20-1 and TRBJ2-3; D might be TRBD2 (5 bases). Sequences were obtained from blood. CDR3 in amino acids: CSARDRLANTDTQYF. In DNA form, the CDR3 reads TGCAGTGCTAGAGACCGGTTAGCGAACACAGATACGCAGTATTTT.